This entry features one TCR beta chain sequence. RNA extraction was followed by reverse transcription into cDNA, which acted as the sequencing template. Measured with immunoSEQ multiplex PCR; TCRdb has only the in-frame clones, and not every one. The table has approximately 150,000 clones, roughly 50% seen once; the top ten hold 16%. This entry belongs to a study of CD8+ T cells in alopecia areata. The CDR3 has 14 residues. Germline V CDR1 and CDR2: LNHDA, SQIVND (reference sequence). V shed 4 bases and J shed 5 bases, with 12 bases lying between them. Treatment: oral pan-JAK inhibitor, 5-10 mg twice daily.

This TCR derives from a human donor with alopecia areata. The chain uses TRBV19 and TRBJ1-5; D unclear. The specimen was CD4+ T cells sorted from blood, collected between weeks 55 and 65, from a patient treated with tofacitinib. CDR3 coding DNA: TGTGCCAGTAGTACCCCGGAAGGTCATCAGCCCCAGCATTTT. Protein sequence: CASSTPEGHQPQHF.